Sequencing of this T cell receptor beta chain was carried out in a study of type 1 and type 2 diabetes patients. Findings and caveats of the study: Type 2 diabetes and control V and J usage correlated highly, approximately 0.97. With limited T2D and control samples, some T1D-only expanded clones may not be T1D-specific.

The PCR template was genomic DNA. The TCR beta CDR3 region was amplified using 30 forward and 13 reverse primers. Using its own MiXCR run on the multiplex PCR reads, TCRdb lists one record per CDR3 protein. The sample shows about 290,000 distinct CDR3 sequences, approximately 50% of them seen only once. This CDR3 has 14 residues. The J segment lost 9 bases and the V segment lost 5 bases, leaving 11 bases of the junction unmatched. CDR1 is SGHVS and CDR2 is FQNEAQ in the germline V gene. With regard to this clonotype: What it binds is not known.

The TCR comes from a man younger than 35 with type 2 diabetes. The chain carries TRBV7-8 and TRBJ2-7; 9 bases are a match to TRBD1. Material for sequencing was peripheral blood mononuclear cells (PBMCs). CDR3 sequence reads: CASSTPGQGFSQYF. The CDR3, as DNA: TGTGCCAGCAGCACTCCGGGACAGGGTTTCTCGCAGTACTTC.